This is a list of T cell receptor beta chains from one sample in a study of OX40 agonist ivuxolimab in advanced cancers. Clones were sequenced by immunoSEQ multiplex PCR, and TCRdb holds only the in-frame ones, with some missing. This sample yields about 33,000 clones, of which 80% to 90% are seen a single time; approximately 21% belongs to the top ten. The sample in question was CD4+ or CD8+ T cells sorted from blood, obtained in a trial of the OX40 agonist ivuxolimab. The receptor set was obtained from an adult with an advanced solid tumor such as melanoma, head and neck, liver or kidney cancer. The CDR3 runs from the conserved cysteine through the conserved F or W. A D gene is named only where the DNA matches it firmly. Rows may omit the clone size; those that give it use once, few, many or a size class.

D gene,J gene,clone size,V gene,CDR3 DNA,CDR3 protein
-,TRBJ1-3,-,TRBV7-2,TGTGCCAGCAGCTTAGTGGGCAGGGCGGAATCTGGAAACACCATATATTTT,CASSLVGRAESGNTIYF
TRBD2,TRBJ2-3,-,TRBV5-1,TGCGCCAGCAGCAGGACTAGCGGGAGGGAGTATACGCAGTATTTT,CASSRTSGREYTQYF
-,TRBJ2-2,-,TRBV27,TGTGCCAGCAGTTTACGGGGCTCCGGGGAGCTGTTTTTT,CASSLRGSGELFF
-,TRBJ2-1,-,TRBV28,TGTGCCAGCAGAACACCCGCCAGGTATGAGCAGTTCTTC,CASRTPARYEQFF
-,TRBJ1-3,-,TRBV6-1,TGTGCCAGCAGTGAAGCGCAATTCAGGGCTGGGAACACCATATATTTT,CASSEAQFRAGNTIYF
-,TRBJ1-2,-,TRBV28,TGTGCCAGCAGTTACGAGACTCCTCTTTCCTATGGCTACACCTTC,CASSYETPLSYGYTF
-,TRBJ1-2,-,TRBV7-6,TGTGCCAGCAGCTTCCGGGACGGAAACGACGGCTACACCTTC,CASSFRDGNDGYTF
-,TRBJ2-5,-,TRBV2,TGTGCCAGCAGTGGGCTGGGACAGACCCAGTACTTC,CASSGLGQTQYF
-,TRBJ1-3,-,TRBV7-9,TGTGCCAGCAGCTTAGGAGGGTATGGAAACACCATATATTTT,CASSLGGYGNTIYF
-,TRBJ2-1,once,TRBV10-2,TGCGCCAGCAGTGTGGCAGGGTCGGTTGAGCAGTTCTTC,CASSVAGSVEQFF
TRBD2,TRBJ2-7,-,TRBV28,TGTGCCACACTAGCGGGAGGCAGGGAGCAGTACTTC,CATLAGGREQYF
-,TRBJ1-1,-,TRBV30,TGTGCCTGGACAGGGAGGTCTGAAGCTTTCTTT,CAWTGRSEAFF
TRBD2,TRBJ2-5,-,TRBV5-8,TGTGCCAGCAGCTTGGAGGGGAGCGGGAGGTCCCAAGAGACCCAGTACTTC,CASSLEGSGRSQETQYF
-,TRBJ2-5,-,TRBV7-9,TGTGCCAGCAGCTTAGGTTCCGGCCAAGAGACCCAGTACTTC,CASSLGSGQETQYF
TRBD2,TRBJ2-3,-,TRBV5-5,TGTGCCAGCAGTTGGAATCGTCCGGGAGGGGCGCCAGATACGCAGTATTTT,CASSWNRPGGAPDTQYF
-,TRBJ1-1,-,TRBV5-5,TGTGCCAGCAGCTTGGAAAGGAACACTGAAGCTTTCTTT,CASSLERNTEAFF
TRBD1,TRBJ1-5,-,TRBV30,TGTGCCTGGTCACGCGACAGGGGGGGCAATCAGCCCCAGCATTTT,CAWSRDRGGNQPQHF
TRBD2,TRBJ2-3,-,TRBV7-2,TGTGCCAGCAGTCTGACTAGCGGGGGCCGGAGAGATACGCAGTATTTT,CASSLTSGGRRDTQYF
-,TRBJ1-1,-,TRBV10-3,TGTGCCATCAGTGAGTCTATGGGGGTGGGGAACACTGAAGCTTTCTTT,CAISESMGVGNTEAFF
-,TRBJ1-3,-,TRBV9,TGTGCCAGCAGCGTAGGCGGAAACACCATATATTTT,CASSVGGNTIYF
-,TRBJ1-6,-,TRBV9,TGTGCCAGCAGCTGGGATGGGGGGGCCCGGAATTCACCCCTCCACTTT,CASSWDGGARNSPLHF
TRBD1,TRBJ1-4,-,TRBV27,TGTGCCAGCAGTTCATATTCCAGGGGGACTAATGAAAAACTGTTTTTT,CASSSYSRGTNEKLFF
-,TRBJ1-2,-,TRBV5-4,TGTGCCAGCAGCCTAGTAGGGGGAACGGGCTACACCTTC,CASSLVGGTGYTF
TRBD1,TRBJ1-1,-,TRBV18,TGTGCCAGCTCACTTGAAGGACAGGTGGCCATAGGTGACACTGAAGCTTTCTTT,CASSLEGQVAIGDTEAFF
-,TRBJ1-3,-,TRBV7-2,TGTGCCAGCAGCTTAGGTTCAGACGGAAACACCATATATTTT,CASSLGSDGNTIYF
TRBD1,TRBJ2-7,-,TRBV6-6,TGTGCCAGCAGTTACGGTGGGACAGGGGAACGCTACGAGCAGTACTTC,CASSYGGTGERYEQYF
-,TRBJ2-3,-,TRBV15,TGTGCCACCAGCAGAGACTTGGCAGATACGCAGTATTTT,CATSRDLADTQYF
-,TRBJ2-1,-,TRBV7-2,TGTGCCAGCAGCCCAAGAGGGGCCAGGGTGGTGGAGTTCTTC,CASSPRGARVVEFF